This T cell receptor (beta chain) was obtained from a study of shared T cell receptors in the human thymus. Measured with immunoSEQ multiplex PCR; TCRdb has only the in-frame clones, and not every one. The data hold hundreds of thousands of clones, with 95% observed a single time. Germline CDR1 reads SGHRS; CDR2 reads YFSETQ. This CDR3 region has 14 residues. Trimming at V came to 4 bases and at J to 0 bases, leaving 4 bases not matched to a gene. The source material was thymocytes. The sequence derives from a human donor. The rearrangement links TRBV5-1 to TRBJ2-7; 7 bases agree with TRBD1. Written as DNA, the CDR3 is TGCGCCAGCAGCGGCACAGGGGCCTCCTACGAGCAGTACTTC. As protein: CASSGTGASYEQYF.